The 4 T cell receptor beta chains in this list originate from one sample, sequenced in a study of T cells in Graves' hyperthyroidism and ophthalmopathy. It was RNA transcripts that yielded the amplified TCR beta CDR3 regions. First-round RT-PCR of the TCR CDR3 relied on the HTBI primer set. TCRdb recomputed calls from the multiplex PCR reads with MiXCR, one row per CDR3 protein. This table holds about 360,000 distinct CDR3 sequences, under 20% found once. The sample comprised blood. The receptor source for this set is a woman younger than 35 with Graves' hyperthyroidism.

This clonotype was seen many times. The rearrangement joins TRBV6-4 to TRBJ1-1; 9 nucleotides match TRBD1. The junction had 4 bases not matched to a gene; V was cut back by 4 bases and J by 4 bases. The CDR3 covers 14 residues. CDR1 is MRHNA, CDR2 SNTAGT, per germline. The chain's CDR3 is CASSAGQGSTEAFF. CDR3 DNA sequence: TGTGCCAGCAGTGCTGGACAGGGGAGCACTGAAGCTTTCTTT.

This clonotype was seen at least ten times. In DNA, the CDR3 is TGTGCCAGCAGTTTGGGGCGGCTAGTCATGAACACTGAAGCTTTCTTT. Its translation: CASSLGRLVMNTEAFF. This chain connects TRBV12-3 or TRBV12-4 to TRBJ1-1, with D perhaps matching TRBD1 (5 bases). The CDR3 has 16 amino acids. V gave up 3 bases and J gave up 0 bases, with 14 bases separating them.

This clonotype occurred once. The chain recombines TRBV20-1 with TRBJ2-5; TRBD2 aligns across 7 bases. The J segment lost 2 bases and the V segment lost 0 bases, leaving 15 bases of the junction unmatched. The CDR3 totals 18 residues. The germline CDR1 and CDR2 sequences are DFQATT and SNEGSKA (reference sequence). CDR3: CSARDPGLYRTPQETQYF. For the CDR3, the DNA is TGCAGTGCTAGAGATCCGGGACTATACCGCACCCCACAAGAGACCCAGTACTTC.

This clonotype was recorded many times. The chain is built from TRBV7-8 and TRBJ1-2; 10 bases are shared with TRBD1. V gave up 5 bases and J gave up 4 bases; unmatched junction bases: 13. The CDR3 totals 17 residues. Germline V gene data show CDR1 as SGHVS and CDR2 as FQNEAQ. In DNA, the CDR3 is TGTGCCAGCAGCATCCGGGACAGGGGCCCTTTGGGCTATGGCTACACCTTC. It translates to CASSIRDRGPLGYGYTF. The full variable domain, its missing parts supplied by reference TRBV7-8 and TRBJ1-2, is GAGVSQSPRYKVAKRGQDVALRCDPISGHVSLFWYQQALGQGPEFLTYFQNEAQLDKSGLPSDRFFAERPEGSVSTLKIQRTQQEDSAVYLCASSIRDRGPLGYGYTFGSGTRLTVV.